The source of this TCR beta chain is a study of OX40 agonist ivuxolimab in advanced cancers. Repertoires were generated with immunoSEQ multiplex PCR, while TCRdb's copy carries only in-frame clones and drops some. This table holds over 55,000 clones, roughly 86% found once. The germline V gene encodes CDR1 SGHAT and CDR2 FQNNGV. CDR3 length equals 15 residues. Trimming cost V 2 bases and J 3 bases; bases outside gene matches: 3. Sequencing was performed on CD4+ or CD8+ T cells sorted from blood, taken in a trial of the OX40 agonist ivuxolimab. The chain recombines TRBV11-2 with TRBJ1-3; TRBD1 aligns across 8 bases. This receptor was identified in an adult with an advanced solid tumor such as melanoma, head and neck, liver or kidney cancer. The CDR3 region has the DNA TGTGCCAGCAGCTTACAGGGGGCTGGTGGAAACACCATATATTTT. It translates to CASSLQGAGGNTIYF. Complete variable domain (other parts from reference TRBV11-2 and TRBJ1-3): EAGVAQSPRYKIIEKRQSVAFWCNPISGHATLYWYQQILGQGPKLLIQFQNNGVVDDSQLPKDRFSAERLKGVDSTLKIQPAKLEDSAVYLCASSLQGAGGNTIYFGEGSWLTVV.